This TCR beta chain was identified in a study of T-cell memory formation after mild COVID-19. Turning to the study itself: TCR clusters showed largely donor specificity.

The V end was cut by 3 bases, the J end by 6 bases, with 14 bases between. CDR3 length: 14 residues. The germline CDR1 and CDR2 sequences are SGHTA and FQGNSA. General observations from the study: The appearance of some responding clones in pre-infection memory suggested that cross-reactive memory joined.

For this clonotype: Its cognate antigen is unknown.

Constant-segment primers and 5'RACE yielded cDNA libraries for TCR alpha and TCR beta, each carrying sample barcodes and UMIs. From the 5' RACE reads, TCRdb called clonotypes with MiXCR, one entry per CDR3 protein. The sample holds about 560,000 distinct CDR3 sequences, about a sixth seen once. The specimen sequenced was PBMCs or a T cell subset sorted from them (not recorded which). This chain links TRBV7-2 with TRBJ1-2, with D possibly TRBD1 on 6 matching bases. The receptor's source is an adult woman who had mild COVID-19 (a few samples of this study predate the infection). Cell type and time point are not known. In DNA, the CDR3 is TGTGCCAGCAGCTTTATCGGGGGCTTGGATGGCTACACCTTC. Translation: CASSFIGGLDGYTF.